This T cell receptor (beta chain) was obtained from a study of long-term antiretroviral therapy in people with HIV. Germline V CDR1 and CDR2: SGHAT, FQNNGV. The V and J ends lost 1 base and 2 bases respectively, with 18 bases between them. This CDR3 comprises 17 residues. In its sample, this clone was seen a few times. Run at survey level, the immunoSEQ assay was version v3.0. Clones were read by immunoSEQ multiplex PCR, and TCRdb kept only the in-frame ones, dropping some. The repertoire holds some 24,000 clones, around 86% seen once, with more than 15% in the top ten. The chain recombines TRBV11-2 with TRBJ2-7; possible D gene TRBD2, 7 bases. The sample consisted of unsorted PBMCs, taken at the start of antiretroviral therapy, before treatment. The TCR sequence derives from a young woman with HIV. The DNA for the CDR3 is TGTGCCAGCAGCTTAGGGCCCTTAGGGGGGGGCACCTACGAGCAGTACTTC. This codes for CASSLGPLGGGTYEQYF.